Listed here is a single T cell receptor beta chain. The data are from a study of cytomegalovirus exposure and HLA in healthy donors. The V and J ends lost 2 bases and 2 bases respectively, with 13 bases between them. Germline V CDR1 and CDR2: SGHDN, FVKESK. This CDR3 is built from 15 residues. Primers: 60 Vbeta forward and 13 Jbeta reverse. Method: immunoSEQ multiplex PCR; TCRdb's copy keeps in-frame clones and lacks some. Of around 200,000 clones in the sample, approximately 80% were seen once. The chain employs TRBV14 and TRBJ2-7, with D possibly matching TRBD2 (5 bases). The sequencing input was PBMCs. The TCR comes from a boy between 5 and 17 years old in good health and CMV-seronegative. This CDR3 reads CASSQLSGIPYEQYF. The CDR3 coding sequence is TGTGCCAGCAGCCAACTGAGCGGAATTCCCTACGAGCAGTACTTC.